This paragraph reports one T cell receptor (beta chain). This receptor's antigen is unknown. No base-level quality is on record; no much larger clone is a single base apart. Libraries came from the immunoSEQ multiplex PCR assay. TCRdb retrieved this table from immuneACCESS and kept in-frame rearrangements only. Not all clones are present; in checked studies, unresolved V genes account for under half, and no reason is known for the remainder. The sample table shows about 170,000 clones, and approximately 91% are seen once. 2% to 2.5% of the sample is held by the ten biggest clonotypes. Between the V and J ends, shortened by 4 bases and 2 bases respectively, the junction contains 12 bases. The CDR3 starts with the cysteine, ends with the phenylalanine, and has 14 residues. Only the CDR3 portion is preserved as DNA: 42 bases, with reading frame beginning at the first base. CDR1 and CDR2 were assigned from the germline V gene as SGDLS and YYNGEE.

This record belongs to a study of control samples from healthy donors and cancer patients (TCRdb year 2020). This clonotype originated in a woman between 40 and 50 years old in good health. The rearrangement combines TRBV9 with TRBJ2-5; too little of a D gene remains to name it. Sequenced: blood. CDR3 protein: CASSPLGAQETQYF. The base sequence is TGTGCCAGCAGCCCGCTGGGTGCTCAAGAGACCCAGTACTTC. With the rest looked up from the reference TRBV9 and TRBJ2-5 genes rather than sequenced, the full variable domain is DSGVTQTPKHLITATGQRVTLRCSPRSGDLSVYWYQQSLDQGLQFLIQYYNGEERAKGNILERFSAQQFPDLHSELNLSSLELGDSALYFCASSPLGAQETQYFGPGTRLLVL.